The 24 T cell receptor beta chains presented below share a single source sample, sequenced in a study of CD8 T cells in ankylosing spondylitis (dated by TCRdb to 2017 to 2019). The library came from 5' RACE. Sequenced on an Illumina HiSeq 2500. The public reads were quality trimmed at Q25 with fastp and then assembled into clones with MiXCR by TCRdb, keeping productive beta chains. Rows are unified per CDR3 protein, each entry keeping the most common DNA and genes. This sample holds some 240,000 distinct CDR3 sequences; 20% to 30% were observed only once. The ten largest make up 0.6% to 0.75% of the sample. The material sequenced was blood, either unsorted or a sorted T cell fraction (not recorded which). The receptors come from a male donor with ankylosing spondylitis or in good health (not recorded which).

V usage is TRBV12-3 or TRBV12-4 and J usage is TRBJ1-6, with a possible D match to TRBD1 (5 bases). Trimming took off 6 bases at V and 16 bases at J, with 13 bases between the two ends. This CDR3 has 11 residues. The DNA of the CDR3 is TGTGCCAGCAGCCGCCGAGGGGATCTCCACTTT. Translating it yields CASSRRGDLHF.

This clonotype was recorded many times. V is TRBV20-1 and J is TRBJ2-5; D is uncertain. In germline, CDR1 is DFQATT, CDR2 SNEGSKA (reference sequence). The CDR3 extends over 15 amino acids. Trimming removed 3 bases at V and 5 bases at J, with 19 bases between. The CDR3 DNA is TGCAGTGCTAGTCTCCCCCCGTACTCGTCGGAGACCCAGTACTTC. Its protein product is CSASLPPYSSETQYF.

V is TRBV4-1 and J is TRBJ2-1, with 11 bases fitting TRBD1. Germline-derived CDR1 and CDR2 are MGHRA and YSYEKL. The CDR3 contains 16 residues. V was clipped by 5 bases and J by 4 bases; unmatched bases: 7. DNA of the CDR3: TGCGCCAGCAGCTTTGGGACAGGGGGACTATACAATGAGCAGTTCTTC. Amino acid sequence: CASSFGTGGLYNEQFF.

This clonotype showed up just once. V usage is TRBV6-1 and J usage is TRBJ2-1; 7 bases match TRBD2. CDR3 length: 14 amino acids. Germline V gene data show CDR1 as MNHNS and CDR2 as SASEGT. V lost 8 bases, J lost 8 bases, and 12 bases stayed unmatched. The CDR3 loop reads CASHRRRGSDEQFF. CDR3 DNA: TGTGCCAGCCACCGCCGGCGGGGGAGTGATGAGCAGTTCTTC.

Ten or more counts support this clonotype. The rearrangement links TRBV20-1 to TRBJ1-2, with D possibly TRBD1 on 6 matching bases. The V end lost 0 bases, the J end lost 3 bases, and 11 bases lay between the germline ends. Germline values: CDR1 DFQATT, CDR2 SNEGSKA (reference sequence). This CDR3 region has 14 residues. CDR3 in DNA: TGCAGTGCTAGAGATCCCAGGGGTGACTATGGCTACACCTTC. It encodes CSARDPRGDYGYTF.

This clonotype was found a few times. The chain recombines TRBV20-1 with TRBJ2-6; 11 bases map to TRBD1. The CDR3 loop spans 16 amino acids. Trimming at V came to 6 bases and at J to 4 bases, leaving 8 bases not matched to a gene. CDR1 and CDR2 (germline): DFQATT, SNEGSKA (reference sequence). The CDR3 is CSAAGTGGAGANVLTF. Here the CDR3 DNA reads TGCAGTGCCGCGGGGACAGGGGGTGCCGGGGCCAACGTCCTGACTTTC.

The chain recombines TRBV5-6 with TRBJ2-7; D uncertain. The CDR3 consists of 14 residues. V dropped 4 bases and J dropped 3 bases, with 14 bases sitting between them. Germline assignment: CDR1 SGHDT and CDR2 YYEEEE. CDR3 sequence reads: CASSPFLGIYEQYF. As DNA, the CDR3 is TGTGCCAGCAGCCCCTTCTTGGGTATCTACGAGCAGTACTTC.

This clonotype has a count of ten or more. V gene TRBV20-1 combines with J gene TRBJ2-7; 7 bases are a match to TRBD2. The CDR3 consists of 13 residues. Per the germline V gene, CDR1 is DFQATT and CDR2 is SNEGSKA (reference sequence). J gave up 4 bases and V 5 bases, and 8 bases lay outside the gene matches. The CDR3 DNA is TGCAGTGCTGTTGTTGCTAGCGGATACGAGCAGTACTTC. It yields the protein CSAVVASGYEQYF.

At least ten counts were recorded for this clonotype. This chain uses TRBV21-1 with TRBJ2-7. TRBV21-1 is annotated as a pseudogene. The CDR3 is 11 amino acids. The CDR3: CASSKEVETTV. In DNA, the CDR3 is TGTGCCAGCAGCAAAGAGGTGGAGACCACGGTC.

Note on this clonotype: A read error may be the cause here, since a much bigger clone is one base away. The genes are TRBV5-5 and TRBJ1-4; the D gene is possibly TRBD1 (5 bases). CDR1 SGHKS and CDR2 YYEKEE come from the germline V gene (reference sequence). The CDR3 is 15 amino acids. The DNA for the CDR3 is TGTGCCAGCAGCTTGGTGTTCGGGGCTAATGAAAGACTGTTTTTT. Its translation: CASSLVFGANERLFF.

V is TRBV18 and J is TRBJ2-5; 7 bases match TRBD2. Germline CDR1 is KGHSH and CDR2 is LQKENI. This CDR3 is built from 13 residues. The V segment lost 2 bases and the J segment 5 bases; nucleotides outside the gene matches: 2. The CDR3: CASSPKGGETQYF. CDR3 DNA sequence: TGTGCCAGCTCACCAAAGGGAGGGGAGACCCAGTACTTC. Using reference TRBV18 and TRBJ2-5 for the parts outside the CDR3, the full variable domain is NAGVMQNPRHLVRRRGQEARLRCSPMKGHSHVYWYRQLPEEGLKFMVYLQKENIIDESGMPKERFSAEFPKEGPSILRIQQVVRGDSAAYFCASSPKGGETQYFGPGTRLLVL.

The table lists this clonotype with a few counts. The genes are TRBV20-1 and TRBJ2-7; TRBD1 matches 10 bases. The V segment lost 4 bases and the J segment 2 bases; nucleotides outside the gene matches: 2. Per germline, CDR1 DFQATT and CDR2 SNEGSKA (reference sequence). This CDR3 has 13 residues. CDR3 sequence (DNA): TGCAGTGCTAACGACAGGGGGCCCTACGAGCAGTACTTC. This sequence encodes CSANDRGPYEQYF.

This rearrangement joins TRBV20-1 to TRBJ1-5; D possibly corresponds to TRBD1 (5 bases). Germline CDR1 DFQATT, CDR2 SNEGSKA (reference sequence). Trimming removed 3 bases from V and 10 bases from J, with 13 bases in between. CDR3 length: 12 residues. The CDR3 nucleotides read TGCAGTGCTAGTCCAGGGAGCAGCCCCCAGCATTTT. Amino acids: CSASPGSSPQHF.

V gene TRBV20-1 combines with J gene TRBJ2-7; D is unclear. CDR3 size: 13 residues. Trimming took 7 bases from V and 5 from J, leaving 18 bases between them. The germline V gene has CDR1 DFQATT and CDR2 SNEGSKA (reference sequence). The CDR3 spells CSVKTAKRNEQYF. The DNA of the CDR3 is TGCAGTGTAAAGACGGCAAAGCGAAACGAGCAGTACTTC.

This clonotype came up many times. V and J are TRBV6-5 and TRBJ1-6, with D hard to call. The V gene's germline CDR1 is MNHEY and CDR2 SVGAGI. V shed 4 bases and J shed 4 bases, with 2 bases lying between them. The CDR3 totals 12 residues. CDR3 sequence: CASSWYNSPLHF. In DNA form, the CDR3 reads TGTGCCAGCAGTTGGTATAATTCACCCCTCCACTTT.

This clonotype showed up just a few times. The chain is built from TRBV20-1 and TRBJ1-5, with D unclear. Germline CDR1 and CDR2: DFQATT and SNEGSKA (reference sequence). This CDR3 comprises 15 residues. Trimming left V 0 bases short and J 7 bases short, with 16 bases between. For the CDR3, the DNA is TGCAGTGCTAGAGATAGATGGACGGTCGGCCAGCCCCAGCATTTT. Protein sequence: CSARDRWTVGQPQHF.

This chain joins TRBV29-1 and TRBJ2-7; weak D call: TRBD2 (6 bases). Germline V lookup: CDR1 SQVTM, CDR2 ANQGSEA. V was cut by 4 bases and J by 3 bases, with 25 bases left in between. CDR3 length: 17 residues. CDR3 residues: CSVGFIGGQPSLYEQYF. DNA for the CDR3: TGCAGCGTTGGTTTTATTGGAGGGCAGCCATCGCTCTACGAGCAGTACTTC.

The J gene is TRBJ2-1, the V gene TRBV9; D possibly uses TRBD1 or TRBD2 (6 bases each). This CDR3 is 15 amino acids long. CDR1 is SGDLS and CDR2 is YYNGEE in the germline V gene. V lost 0 bases to trimming and J lost 9 bases, with 16 bases between them. This CDR3 is CASSVAPQGRSEQFF. The CDR3 DNA is TGTGCCAGCAGCGTAGCGCCCCAGGGGAGGAGTGAGCAGTTCTTC. Combining the CDR3 with reference TRBV9 and TRBJ2-1 gives the whole variable domain DSGVTQTPKHLITATGQRVTLRCSPRSGDLSVYWYQQSLDQGLQFLIQYYNGEERAKGNILERFSAQQFPDLHSELNLSSLELGDSALYFCASSVAPQGRSEQFFGPGTRLTVL.

The chain's CDR3 is CASSEVRSAGQNEQFF. In DNA form, the CDR3 reads TGTGCCAGCAGTGAGGTTCGGTCGGCAGGTCAGAATGAGCAGTTCTTC. The chain combines TRBV2 with TRBJ2-1; D uncertain. Looked up from germline, CDR1 is SNHLY and CDR2 is FYNNEI. Trimming left V 3 bases short and J 7 bases short, with 19 bases between. CDR3 length equals 16 residues.

The chain uses TRBV20-1 and TRBJ1-2; D remains unclear. CDR3 length: 12 amino acids. Trimming left V 5 bases short and J 5 bases short, with 12 bases between. From germline, CDR1 is DFQATT and CDR2 SNEGSKA (reference sequence). The CDR3 spells CSADNTRYGYTF. CDR3 in DNA: TGCAGTGCTGATAATACAAGATATGGCTACACCTTC.

The V and J genes are TRBV5-6 and TRBJ2-1; D not certain. Germline values: CDR1 SGHDT, CDR2 YYEEEE. The ends were cut back, 1 base at V and 8 bases at J, with 7 bases in the middle. This CDR3 is 12 amino acids long. CDR3 in amino acids: CASSLRWDEQFF. DNA of the CDR3: TGTGCCAGCAGCTTGCGGTGGGATGAGCAGTTCTTC.

This clonotype was detected only a few times. The gene calls are TRBV20-1 and TRBJ2-3; D is ambiguous. The CDR3 covers 16 residues. Germline V gives CDR1 DFQATT, CDR2 SNEGSKA (reference sequence). The ends were cut back, 0 bases at V and 0 bases at J, with 13 bases in the middle. The chain's CDR3 is CSARDGPSASTDTQYF. CDR3 nucleotide sequence: TGCAGTGCTAGAGATGGCCCCAGCGCGAGCACAGATACGCAGTATTTT.

This clonotype has a count of ten or more. The rearrangement joins TRBV29-1 to TRBJ1-5; possibly TRBD1 for D (6 bases). Germline lookup yields CDR1 SQVTM and CDR2 ANQGSEA. The V gene lost 5 bases and the J gene lost 4 bases, with 15 bases spanning the gap. The CDR3 is 14 residues long. CDR3 region: CSVMWSGANQPQHF. CDR3 nucleotide sequence: TGCAGCGTTATGTGGTCAGGGGCAAATCAGCCCCAGCATTTT.

This clonotype was found many times. The CDR3, as DNA: TGTGCCAGCAGCCAGGGGAGCGGGGGGGATACCTACGAGCAGTACTTC. Translated: CASSQGSGGDTYEQYF. The chain joins TRBV4-2 to TRBJ2-7, with TRBD2 matching 10 bases. The CDR3 has 16 residues. Trimming removed 3 bases from V and 2 bases from J; junction bases left unmatched: 7. CDR1 and CDR2 from the germline V gene are LGHNA and YNFKEQ.